This TCR beta chain was captured in a study of STAT5B mutations in CD4+ large granular lymphocyte leukemia. The ends lost 6 bases at V and 7 bases at J; junction bases unmatched: 9. This CDR3 spans 16 amino acids. CDR1 LNHDA and CDR2 SQIVND come from the germline V gene (reference sequence). Study findings and constraints: Main leukemic clonotypes were patient-specific, but 20% to 25% appeared at low frequency elsewhere.

The assay was run at survey level. Here immunoSEQ multiplex PCR was the method, and the copy in TCRdb shows in-frame clones only, minus some. The sample carries 20,000 or so clones, 84% recorded once. Points on this clone: As yet, its antigen is unknown.

The sample comprised CD4+ T cells from blood buffy coats. The TCR originated in a human donor in good health. This chain uses TRBV19 with TRBJ2-2, with TRBD2 matching over 12 bases. CDR3 loop: CASRPGTSGLIGELFF. DNA for the CDR3: TGTGCCAGTAGACCTGGGACTAGCGGGTTAATCGGGGAGCTGTTTTTT.